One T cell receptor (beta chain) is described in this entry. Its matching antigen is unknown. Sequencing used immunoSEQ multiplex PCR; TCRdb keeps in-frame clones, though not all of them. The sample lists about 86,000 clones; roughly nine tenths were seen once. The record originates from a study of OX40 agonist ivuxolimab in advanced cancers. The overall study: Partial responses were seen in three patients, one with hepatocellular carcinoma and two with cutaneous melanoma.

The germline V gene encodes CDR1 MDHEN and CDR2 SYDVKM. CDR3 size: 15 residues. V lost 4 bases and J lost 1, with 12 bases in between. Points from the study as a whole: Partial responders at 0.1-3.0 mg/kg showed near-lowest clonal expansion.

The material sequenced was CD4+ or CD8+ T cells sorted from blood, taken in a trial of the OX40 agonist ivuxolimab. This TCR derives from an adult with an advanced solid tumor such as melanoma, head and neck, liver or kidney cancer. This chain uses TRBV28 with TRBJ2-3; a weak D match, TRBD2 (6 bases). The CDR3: CASSWSRDRTDTQYF. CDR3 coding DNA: TGTGCCAGCAGTTGGTCGCGGGACCGCACAGATACGCAGTATTTT.